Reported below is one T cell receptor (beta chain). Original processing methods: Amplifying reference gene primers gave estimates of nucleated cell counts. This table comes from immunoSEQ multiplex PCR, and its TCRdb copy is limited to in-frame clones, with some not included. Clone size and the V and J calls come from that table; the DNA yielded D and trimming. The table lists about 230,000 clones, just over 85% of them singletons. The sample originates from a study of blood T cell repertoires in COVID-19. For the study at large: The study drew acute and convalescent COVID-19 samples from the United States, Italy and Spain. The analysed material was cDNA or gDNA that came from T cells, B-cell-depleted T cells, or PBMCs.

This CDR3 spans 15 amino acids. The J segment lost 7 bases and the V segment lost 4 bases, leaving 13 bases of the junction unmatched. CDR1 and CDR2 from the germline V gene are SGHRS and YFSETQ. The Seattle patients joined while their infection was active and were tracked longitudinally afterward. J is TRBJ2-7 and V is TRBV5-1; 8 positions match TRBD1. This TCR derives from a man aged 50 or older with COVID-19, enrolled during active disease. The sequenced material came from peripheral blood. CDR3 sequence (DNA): TGCGCCAGCAGCGACTGGGACAGGTTGATCCCTGAGCAGTACTTC. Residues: CASSDWDRLIPEQYF.